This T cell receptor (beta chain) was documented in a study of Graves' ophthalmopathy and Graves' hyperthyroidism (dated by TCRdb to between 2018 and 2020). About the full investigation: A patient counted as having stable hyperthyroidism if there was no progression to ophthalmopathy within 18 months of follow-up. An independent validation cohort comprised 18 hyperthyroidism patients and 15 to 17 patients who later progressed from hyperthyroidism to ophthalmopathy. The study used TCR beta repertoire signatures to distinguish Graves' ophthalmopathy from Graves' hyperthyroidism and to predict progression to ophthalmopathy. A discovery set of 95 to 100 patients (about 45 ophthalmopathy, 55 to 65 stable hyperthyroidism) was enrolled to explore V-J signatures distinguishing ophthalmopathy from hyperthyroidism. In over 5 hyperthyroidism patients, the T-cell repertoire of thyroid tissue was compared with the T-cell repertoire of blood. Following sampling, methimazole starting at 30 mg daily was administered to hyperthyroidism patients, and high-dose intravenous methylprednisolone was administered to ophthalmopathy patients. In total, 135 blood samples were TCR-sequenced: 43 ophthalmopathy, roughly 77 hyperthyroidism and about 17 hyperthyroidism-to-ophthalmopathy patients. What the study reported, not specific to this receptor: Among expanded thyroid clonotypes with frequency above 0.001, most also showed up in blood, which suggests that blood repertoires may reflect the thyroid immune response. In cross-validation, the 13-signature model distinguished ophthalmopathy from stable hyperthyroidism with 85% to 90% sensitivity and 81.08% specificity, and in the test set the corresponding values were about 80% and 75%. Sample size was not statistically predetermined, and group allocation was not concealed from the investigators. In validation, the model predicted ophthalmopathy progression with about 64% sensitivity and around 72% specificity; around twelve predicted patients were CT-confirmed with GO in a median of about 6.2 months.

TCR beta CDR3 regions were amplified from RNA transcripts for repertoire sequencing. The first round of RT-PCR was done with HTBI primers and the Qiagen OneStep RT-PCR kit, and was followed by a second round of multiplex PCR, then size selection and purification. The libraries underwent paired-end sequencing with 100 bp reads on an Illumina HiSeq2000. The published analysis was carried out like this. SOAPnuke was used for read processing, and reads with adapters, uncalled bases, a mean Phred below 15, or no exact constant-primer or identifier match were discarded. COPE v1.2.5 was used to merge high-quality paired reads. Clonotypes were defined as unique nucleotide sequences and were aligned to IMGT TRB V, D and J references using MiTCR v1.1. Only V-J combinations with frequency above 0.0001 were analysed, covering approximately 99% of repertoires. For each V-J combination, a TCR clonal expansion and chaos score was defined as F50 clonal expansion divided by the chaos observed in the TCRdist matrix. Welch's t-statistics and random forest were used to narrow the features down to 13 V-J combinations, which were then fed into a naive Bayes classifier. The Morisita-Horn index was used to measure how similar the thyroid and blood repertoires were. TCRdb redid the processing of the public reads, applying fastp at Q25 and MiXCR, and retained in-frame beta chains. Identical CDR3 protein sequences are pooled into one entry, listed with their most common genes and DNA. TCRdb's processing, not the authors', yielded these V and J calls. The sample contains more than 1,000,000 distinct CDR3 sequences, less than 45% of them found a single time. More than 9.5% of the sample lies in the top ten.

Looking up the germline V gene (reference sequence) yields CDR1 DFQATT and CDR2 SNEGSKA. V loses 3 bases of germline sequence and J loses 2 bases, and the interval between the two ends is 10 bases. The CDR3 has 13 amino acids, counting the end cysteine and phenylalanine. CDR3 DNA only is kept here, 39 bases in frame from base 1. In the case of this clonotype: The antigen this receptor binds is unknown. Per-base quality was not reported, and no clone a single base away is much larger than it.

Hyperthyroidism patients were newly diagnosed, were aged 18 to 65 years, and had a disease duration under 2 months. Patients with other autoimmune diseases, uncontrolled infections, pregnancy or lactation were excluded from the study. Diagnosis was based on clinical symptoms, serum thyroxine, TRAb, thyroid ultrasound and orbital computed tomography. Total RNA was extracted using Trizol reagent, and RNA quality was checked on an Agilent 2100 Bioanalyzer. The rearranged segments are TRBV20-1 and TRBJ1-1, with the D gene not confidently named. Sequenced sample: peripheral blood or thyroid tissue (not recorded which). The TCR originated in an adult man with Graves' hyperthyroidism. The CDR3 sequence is CSARAPTNTEAFF. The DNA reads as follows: TGCAGTGCTAGGGCCCCGACTAACACTGAAGCTTTCTTT.